This TCR beta chain was recorded in a study of a mutant IDH1 vaccine in newly diagnosed glioma. Germline V gives CDR1 MNHEY, CDR2 SMNVEV (reference sequence). Trimming took 3 bases from V and 7 from J, leaving 16 bases between them. This CDR3 has 16 amino acids. On this clone: What it binds is not known.

Time point specified: week 35, safety follow-up. The content of each vaccine dose was 300 ug of mutant IDH1 20-mer peptide, and topical imiquimod accompanied it. Each astrocytoma in the donors was new, WHO grade 3 or 4, IDH1-mutant and ATRX-lost. Produced via immunoSEQ multiplex PCR; TCRdb's table is partial and in-frame only. In the table there are about 32,000 clones, around 84% of which are singletons. This material consisted of PBMCs, taken from a glioma patient whose treatment included an IDH1 peptide vaccine. V gene TRBV27 combines with J gene TRBJ1-6, with D perhaps matching TRBD1 (5 bases). The clonotype comes from a woman under 30 with glioma. The CDR3 nucleotides are TGTGCCAGCAGTTTCATAACGGGGCTTCAGAATTCACCCCTCCACTTT. This codes for CASSFITGLQNSPLHF.